A selection of T cell receptor beta chains follows, all from one sample in a study of control samples from healthy donors and cancer patients. Only in-frame clones appear in the TCRdb table, and some are missing; sequencing was by immunoSEQ multiplex PCR. The sample consists of about 160,000 clones, nearly 96% of them appearing once. The source material was blood. The origin of the receptors is a woman in her 30s in good health. The CDR3 runs from the conserved cysteine through the conserved F or W. The D gene is left open where the match is weak. Clone size is not always given. Where it is, it says once, few, many or a class for expanded clones.

size	D	V	J	CDR3	DNA
once	NA	TRBV4-1	TRBJ1-4	CASSPMGAGVNEKLFF	TGCGCCAGCAGTCCGATGGGTGCAGGTGTTAATGAAAAACTGTTTTTT
NA	TRBD2	TRBV4-1	TRBJ2-1	CASSRNLIAGADNEQFF	TGCGCCAGCAGTCGAAACCTTATAGCGGGAGCCGACAATGAGCAGTTCTTC
NA	NA	TRBV28	TRBJ1-5	CASSLPQGHQPQHF	TGTGCCAGCAGTTTACCACAGGGTCATCAGCCCCAGCATTTT
NA	NA	TRBV3-1/TRBV3-2	TRBJ1-3	CASSPDPGNTIYF	TGTGCCAGCAGCCCGGACCCCGGAAACACCATATATTTT
NA	NA	TRBV7-7	TRBJ2-2	CASSPYRAGWNTGELFF	TGTGCTAGCAGCCCGTATAGGGCGGGATGGAACACCGGGGAGCTGTTTTTT
NA	NA	TRBV9	TRBJ1-4	CASSAPKALGADEKLFF	TGTGCCAGCAGCGCACCCAAGGCTTTGGGGGCGGATGAAAAACTGTTTTTT
few	TRBD1	TRBV19	TRBJ1-4	CASSIGTDLEKLFF	TGTGCCAGTAGTATCGGGACAGATCTCGAAAAACTGTTTTTT
NA	TRBD2	TRBV11-2	TRBJ2-7	CASTQTGLGEQYF	TGTGCCAGCACCCAGACTGGACTAGGCGAGCAGTACTTC
NA	NA	TRBV19	TRBJ1-1	CASSIRGMNTEAFF	TGTGCCAGTAGTATAAGGGGGATGAACACTGAAGCTTTCTTT
NA	TRBD2	TRBV30	TRBJ2-2	CAWSDLAGDGTGELFF	TGTGCCTGGAGCGACCTAGCGGGAGACGGCACCGGGGAGCTGTTTTTT
NA	NA	TRBV7-9	TRBJ1-1	CASTYSGTEAFF	TGTGCCAGCACCTATTCGGGCACTGAAGCTTTCTTT
NA	NA	TRBV10-3	TRBJ1-1	CAINQGRDTEAFF	TGTGCCATCAACCAGGGGAGGGACACTGAAGCTTTCTTT
once	TRBD2	TRBV6-5	TRBJ2-1	CASSYSTSGYNEQFF	TGTGCCAGCAGTTACAGTACTAGCGGCTACAATGAGCAGTTCTTC
NA	NA	TRBV28	TRBJ2-3	CASSLTARGTDTQYF	TGTGCCAGCAGTTTAACGGCGAGAGGCACAGATACGCAGTATTTT
NA	TRBD1	TRBV19	TRBJ1-2	CARLHRGSNYGYTF	TGTGCCCGCCTCCACAGGGGCTCTAACTATGGCTACACCTTC
NA	NA	TRBV28	TRBJ1-5	CASSLIVGLSNQPQHF	TGTGCCAGCAGTTTAATTGTTGGGCTGAGCAATCAGCCCCAGCATTTT